The present T cell receptor (beta chain) was sequenced within a study of cytomegalovirus exposure and HLA in healthy donors. The study's findings and limits: A few CMV-associated chains proved CMV antigen-specific in vitro. About 90% or about 30% of the time was how often most TCR beta V segments were productive, according to an earlier analysis. Analysis was carried out at a later point, and it linked a missense DCLRE1C variant to TCR beta V- and J-gene trimming.

Remarks on this clone: Its antigen is unidentified.

The CDR3 contains 13 residues. Germline assignment: CDR1 MDHEN and CDR2 SYDVKM. The V end was cut by 7 bases, the J end by 4 bases, with 14 bases between. This PCR relied on a set of 60 Vbeta primers and 13 Jbeta primers. Measured with immunoSEQ multiplex PCR; TCRdb has only the in-frame clones, and not every one. The sample yields over 150,000 clones, roughly 80% seen once. This receptor was obtained from a man between 50 and 59 years old in good health and CMV-seropositive. The chain uses TRBV28 and TRBJ2-7; D is unresolved. Source material: PBMCs. The chain's CDR3 is CASIDFLRYEQYF. The CDR3 DNA is TGTGCCAGCATAGATTTTCTTCGGTACGAGCAGTACTTC.